A single sample is the source of the 22 T cell receptor beta chains below, sequenced in a study of beta chain features in type 1 diabetes. Reverse transcription of all isolated RNA meant that expressed TCRB transcripts were sequenced. TCRdb keeps only in-frame clones here, not all; method: immunoSEQ multiplex PCR. The table includes some 150,000 clones, around 10% detected once. Input material: central memory CD4+ T cells from blood. These receptors came from a young man in good health.

V and J are TRBV10-3 and TRBJ2-1, with 8 bases lining up with TRBD1. Trimming removed 2 bases from V and 1 base from J; junction bases left unmatched: 7. Germline V CDR1 and CDR2: ENHRY, SYGVKD. This CDR3 contains 17 residues. CDR3 nucleotide sequence: TGTGCCATCAGTGAGCCCGGGCGGACAGGGTCCTACAATGAGCAGTTCTTC. Amino acids: CAISEPGRTGSYNEQFF.

The chain combines TRBV29-1 with TRBJ1-1, with TRBD1 matching over 12 bases. V trimming: 6 bases; J trimming: 5 bases; junction bases outside the gene matches: 1. Germline CDR1 and CDR2: SQVTM and ANQGSEA. The CDR3 covers 12 residues. In DNA, the CDR3 is TGCAGCGTGGGACAGGGGGCAACTGAAGCTTTCTTT. It is translated as CSVGQGATEAFF. Combining the CDR3 with reference TRBV29-1 and TRBJ1-1 gives the whole variable domain SAVISQKPSRDICQRGTSLTIQCQVDSQVTMMFWYRQQPGQSLTLIATANQGSEATYESGFVIDKFPISRPNLTFSTLTVSNMSPEDSSIYLCSVGQGATEAFFGQGTRLTVV.

This clone was observed a handful of times. The chain uses TRBV2 and TRBJ2-2; no firm D call. The CDR3 totals 15 residues. Germline CDR1 reads SNHLY; CDR2 reads FYNNEI. V lost 4 bases to trimming and J lost 4 bases, with 13 bases between them. CDR3 DNA: TGTGCCAGCAGTGCCCGGTCCTCGACCACCGGGGAGCTGTTTTTT. This gives the protein CASSARSSTTGELFF.

The J gene is TRBJ1-2, the V gene TRBV6-5; the D is unclear. V gave up 6 bases and J gave up 4 bases, with 15 bases separating them. Germline CDR1 and CDR2: MNHEY and SVGAGI. This CDR3 spans 14 amino acids. CDR3: CASRDGPGTYGYTF. The CDR3 nucleotides read TGTGCCAGCAGGGATGGACCCGGCACCTATGGCTACACCTTC.

The gene calls are TRBV2 and TRBJ2-3; weak D call: TRBD2 (6 bases). CDR3 length: 14 amino acids. V dropped 10 bases and J dropped 2 bases, with 16 bases sitting between them. Per the germline V gene, CDR1 is SNHLY and CDR2 is FYNNEI. This chain's CDR3 is CAIPRGGSTDTQYF. For the CDR3, the DNA is TGTGCCATCCCAAGAGGAGGGTCCACAGATACGCAGTATTTT.

The chain is built from TRBV10-3 and TRBJ1-2; D unclear. CDR3 length equals 13 residues. Germline CDR1 is ENHRY and CDR2 is SYGVKD. V was clipped by 1 base and J by 4 bases, with 7 bases between them. This chain's CDR3 is CAISEYRGYGYTF. The DNA of the CDR3 is TGTGCCATCAGTGAGTATAGAGGCTATGGCTACACCTTC.

CDR3: CASSFEPTNQPQHF. In DNA form, the CDR3 reads TGTGCCAGTAGTTTCGAGCCAACAAATCAGCCCCAGCATTTT. The V and J genes are TRBV19 and TRBJ1-5; D remains ambiguous. Trimming took 5 bases from V and 4 from J, leaving 12 bases between them. CDR1 is LNHDA and CDR2 is SQIVND in the germline V gene (reference sequence). There are 14 residues in the CDR3.

This clone was counted a few times. The chain links TRBV4-2 to TRBJ1-2; D might be TRBD1 (6 bases). Trimming stripped 3 bases from V and 6 bases from J, with 17 bases between. This CDR3 is 15 amino acids long. The V gene's germline CDR1 is LGHNA and CDR2 YNFKEQ. CDR3 coding DNA: TGTGCCAGCAGCCAGAAACCCCAGACAGGCCATGGCTACACCTTC. This codes for CASSQKPQTGHGYTF.

The V call is TRBV28, the J call TRBJ2-3, with TRBD2 matching over 10 bases. Trimming removed 4 bases from V and 1 base from J; junction bases left unmatched: 8. Germline V gene lookup returns CDR1 MDHEN and CDR2 SYDVKM. CDR3 length: 17 amino acids. Here the CDR3 reads CASSSPGLAVGTDTQYF. CDR3 coding DNA: TGTGCCAGCAGTTCCCCCGGACTAGCGGTGGGCACAGATACGCAGTATTTT.

The chain couples TRBV7-3 to TRBJ2-3, with TRBD2 as a possible D gene (5 bases). This CDR3 is built from 15 residues. In germline, CDR1 is SGHTA, CDR2 FQGTGA. The V end was cut by 5 bases, the J end by 5 bases, with 17 bases between. The CDR3 DNA follows: TGTGCCAGCAGCCAAGGGCTCCGGGGTGAAGATACGCAGTATTTT. It codes for CASSQGLRGEDTQYF.

This clone was counted only a few times. The chain combines TRBV4-3 with TRBJ2-3, with 7 bases that match TRBD1. The CDR3 contains 15 residues. The junction had 7 bases not matched to a gene; V was cut back by 4 bases and J by 3 bases. CDR1 and CDR2 from the germline V gene are LGHNA and YSLEER. This CDR3 reads CASSLVDRQTDTQYF. Here the CDR3 DNA reads TGCGCCAGCAGCCTCGTGGACAGGCAGACAGATACGCAGTATTTT.

V usage is TRBV25-1 and J usage is TRBJ1-4; D gene uncertain. Germline V gene data show CDR1 as MGHDK and CDR2 as SYGVNS. Trimming stripped 4 bases from V and 10 bases from J, with 10 bases between. This CDR3 has 12 residues. The CDR3 sequence is CASSAVRGKLFF. In DNA form, the CDR3 reads TGTGCCAGCAGTGCCGTGCGGGGAAAACTGTTTTTT.

This clone showed up just a few times. The chain employs TRBV11-1 and TRBJ2-7; tentative D call: TRBD1 (5 bases). Trimming took off 5 bases at V and 2 bases at J, with 19 bases between the two ends. CDR1 is SGHAT, CDR2 FQDESV, per germline (reference sequence). The CDR3 totals 16 residues. Here the CDR3 DNA reads TGTGCCAGCAGCCCCCTGGTTGGGGCCATTACCTACGAGCAGTACTTC. Its protein is CASSPLVGAITYEQYF. The entire variable domain, with the rest obtained from reference TRBV11-1 and TRBJ2-7, is as follows: EAEVAQSPRYKITEKSQAVAFWCDPISGHATLYWYRQILGQGPELLVQFQDESVVDDSQLPKDRFSAERLKGVDSTLKIQPAELGDSAMYLCASSPLVGAITYEQYFGPGTRLTVT.

The rearrangement joins TRBV5-1 to TRBJ2-1, with TRBD1 identical over 7 bases. V lost 3 bases and J lost 4; bases outside the gene matches: 4. This CDR3 is built from 14 residues. Germline values: CDR1 SGHRS, CDR2 YFSETQ. The CDR3 bases are TGCGCCAGCAGCTGGGGACAGAGTTACAATGAGCAGTTCTTC. This codes for CASSWGQSYNEQFF.

This clone was found a few times. A much larger clone differs by one base, so this may be a read error. This specimen includes other DNA sequences encoding the same CDR3. The genes are TRBV7-2 and TRBJ2-6, with 7 positions matching TRBD1. Germline V lookup: CDR1 SGHTA, CDR2 FQGNSA. The junction had 11 bases not matched to a gene; V was cut back by 1 base and J by 2 bases. CDR3 size: 19 residues. For the CDR3, the DNA is TGTGCCAGCAGCTTAGTCCTGTTGGCGCAGGGGGCTGGGGCCAACGTCCTGACTTTC. Translating gives CASSLVLLAQGAGANVLTF.

This clone has just a few counts. Other DNA sequences of this sample code for an identical CDR3. V is TRBV7-2 and J is TRBJ2-6; D is ambiguous. The CDR3 totals 14 residues. V lost 5 bases, J lost 4 bases, and 9 bases lay in between. CDR1 is SGHTA, CDR2 FQGNSA, per germline. The CDR3 DNA reads TGTGCCAGCAGCCACAGTGGGGGGGCCAACGTCCTGACTTTC. It is translated as CASSHSGGANVLTF.

V gene TRBV15 combines with J gene TRBJ2-5; D not certain. The CDR3 runs to 15 residues. Trimming cost V 0 bases and J 7 bases, with 15 bases left between them. Germline V gives CDR1 LNHNV, CDR2 YYDKDF (reference sequence). DNA of the CDR3: TGTGCCACCAGCAGAGAATTCAGAGTCTCTCGGACCCAGTACTTC. It is translated as CATSREFRVSRTQYF.

This clone came up a few times. The chain has TRBV5-1 and TRBJ2-1, with TRBD2 matching 9 bases. CDR1 is SGHRS and CDR2 is YFSETQ in the germline V gene. This CDR3 is 15 amino acids long. V lost 4 bases to trimming and J lost 9 bases; unmatched junction nucleotides: 11. The CDR3 loop is CASSGARGGSGEQFF. The CDR3 DNA follows: TGCGCCAGCAGCGGCGCGCGGGGGGGCTCTGGTGAGCAGTTCTTC.

This clone was counted between two and nine times. The gene calls are TRBV25-1 and TRBJ1-1; D remains unclear. Germline assignment: CDR1 MGHDK and CDR2 SYGVNS. The length of the CDR3 is 16 residues. The V gene lost 3 bases and the J gene lost 1 base, with 15 bases spanning the gap. The CDR3 here is CASSERIRRRNTEAFF. The CDR3 DNA reads as TGTGCCAGCAGTGAGAGGATAAGGCGTCGGAACACTGAAGCTTTCTTT.

This clone was seen a handful of times. For the CDR3, the DNA is TGTGCCAGACCAAGATACAGGGAAAGAAGGGTGACCGGGGAGCTGTTTTTT. As protein: CARPRYRERRVTGELFF. This chain joins TRBV2 and TRBJ2-2, with D possibly matching TRBD1 (6 bases). Trimming removed 9 bases from V and 5 bases from J, with 25 bases in between. CDR1 is SNHLY and CDR2 is FYNNEI in the germline V gene. The CDR3 is made up of 17 amino acids.

The chain joins TRBV9 to TRBJ2-1; D is uncertain. The V and J ends lost 0 bases and 0 bases respectively, with 7 bases between them. CDR3 size: 15 residues. The germline CDR1 and CDR2 sequences are SGDLS and YYNGEE. In nucleotides, the CDR3 is TGTGCCAGCAGCGTAGTAGGGATCTCCTACAATGAGCAGTTCTTC. Its translation: CASSVVGISYNEQFF.

This clone has only one observation. The chain recombines TRBV18 with TRBJ1-2; D is uncertain. With 3 bases removed from V and 1 base from J, the gap between germline ends came to 6 bases. The CDR3 has 13 amino acids. Per germline, CDR1 KGHSH and CDR2 LQKENI. As DNA, the CDR3 is TGTGCCAGCTCACCGGGGTTTAACTATGGCTACACCTTC. Its protein product is CASSPGFNYGYTF.